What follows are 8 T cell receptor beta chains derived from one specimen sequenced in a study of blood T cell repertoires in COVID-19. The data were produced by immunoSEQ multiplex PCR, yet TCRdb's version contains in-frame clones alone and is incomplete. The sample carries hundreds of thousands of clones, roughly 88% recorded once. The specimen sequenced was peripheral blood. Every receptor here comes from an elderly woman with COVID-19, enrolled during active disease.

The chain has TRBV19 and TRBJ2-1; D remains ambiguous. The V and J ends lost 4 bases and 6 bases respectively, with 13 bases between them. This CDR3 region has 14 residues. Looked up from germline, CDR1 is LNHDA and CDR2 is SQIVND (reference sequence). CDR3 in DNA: TGTGCCAGTAGTAATGCCCTGAGCTCCAATGAGCAGTTCTTC. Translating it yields CASSNALSSNEQFF.

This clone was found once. CDR3 amino acids: CASSFSEGYNSPLHF. The CDR3 DNA reads TGTGCCAGCAGTTTCTCCGAGGGCTATAATTCACCCCTCCACTTT. This chain joins TRBV27 and TRBJ1-6; D gene ambiguous. The CDR3 totals 15 residues. Germline values: CDR1 MNHEY, CDR2 SMNVEV (reference sequence). Trimming left V 3 bases short and J 3 bases short, with 9 bases between.

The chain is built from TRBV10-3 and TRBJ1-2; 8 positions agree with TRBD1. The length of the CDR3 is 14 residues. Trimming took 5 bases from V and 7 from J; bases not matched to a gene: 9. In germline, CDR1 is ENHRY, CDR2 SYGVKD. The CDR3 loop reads CAISRTGTFGGYTF. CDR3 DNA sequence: TGTGCCATCAGTAGGACAGGGACGTTCGGTGGCTACACCTTC.

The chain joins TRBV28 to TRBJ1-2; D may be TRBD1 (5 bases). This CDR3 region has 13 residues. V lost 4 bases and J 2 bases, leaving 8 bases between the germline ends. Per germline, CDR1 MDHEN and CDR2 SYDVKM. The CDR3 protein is CASSWGANYGYTF. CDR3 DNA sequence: TGTGCCAGCAGTTGGGGCGCCAACTATGGCTACACCTTC.

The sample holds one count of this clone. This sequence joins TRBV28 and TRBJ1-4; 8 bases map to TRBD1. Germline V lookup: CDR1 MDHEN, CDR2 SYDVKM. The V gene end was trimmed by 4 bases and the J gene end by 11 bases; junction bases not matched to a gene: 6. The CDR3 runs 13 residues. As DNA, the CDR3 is TGTGCCAGCAGTTCCTCGGACAGGGATAAACTGTTTTTT. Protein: CASSSSDRDKLFF.

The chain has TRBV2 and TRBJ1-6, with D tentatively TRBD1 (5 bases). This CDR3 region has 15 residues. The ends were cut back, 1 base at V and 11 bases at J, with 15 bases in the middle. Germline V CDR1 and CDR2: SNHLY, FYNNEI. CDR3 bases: TGTGCCAGCAGTGAAGGGGGCGAAGGTAGGGCACCCCTCCACTTT. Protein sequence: CASSEGGEGRAPLHF.

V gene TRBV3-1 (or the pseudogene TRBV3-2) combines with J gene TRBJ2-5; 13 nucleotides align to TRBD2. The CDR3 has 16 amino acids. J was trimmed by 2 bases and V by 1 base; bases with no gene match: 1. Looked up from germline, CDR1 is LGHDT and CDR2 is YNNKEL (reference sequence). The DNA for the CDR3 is TGTGCCAGCAGCCAAGCACTAGCGGGGGGGCAAGAGACCCAGTACTTC. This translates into CASSQALAGGQETQYF.

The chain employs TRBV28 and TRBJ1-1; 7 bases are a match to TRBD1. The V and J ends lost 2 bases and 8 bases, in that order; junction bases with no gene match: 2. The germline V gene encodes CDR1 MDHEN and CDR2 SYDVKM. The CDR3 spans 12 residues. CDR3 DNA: TGTGCCAGCAGTTTACGGGACAGAGAAGCTTTCTTT. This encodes CASSLRDREAFF. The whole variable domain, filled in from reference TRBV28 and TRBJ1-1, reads DVKVTQSSRYLVKRTGEKVFLECVQDMDHENMFWYRQDPGLGLRLIYFSYDVKMKEKGDIPEGYSVSREKKERFSLILESASTNQTSMYLCASSLRDREAFFGQGTRLTVV.